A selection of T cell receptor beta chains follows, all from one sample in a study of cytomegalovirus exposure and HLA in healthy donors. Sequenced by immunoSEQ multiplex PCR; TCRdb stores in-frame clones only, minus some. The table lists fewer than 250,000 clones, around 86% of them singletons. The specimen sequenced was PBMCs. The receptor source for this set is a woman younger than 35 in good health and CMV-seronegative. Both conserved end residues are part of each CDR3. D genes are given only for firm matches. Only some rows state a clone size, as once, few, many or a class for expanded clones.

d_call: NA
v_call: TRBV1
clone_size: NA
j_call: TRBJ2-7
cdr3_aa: CTSSQGGTSYEQYF
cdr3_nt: TGCACCAGCAGCCAAGGGGGCACCTCCTACGAGCAGTACTTC

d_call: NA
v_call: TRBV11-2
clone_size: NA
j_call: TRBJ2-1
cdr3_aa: CASSPTGATYNEQFF
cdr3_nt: TGTGCCAGCAGCCCGACAGGTGCTACCTACAATGAGCAGTTCTTC

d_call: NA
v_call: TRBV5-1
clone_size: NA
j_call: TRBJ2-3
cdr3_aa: CASSPTGTRRSDTQYF
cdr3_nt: TGCGCCAGCAGCCCGACCGGGACTCGACGTTCAGATACGCAGTATTTT

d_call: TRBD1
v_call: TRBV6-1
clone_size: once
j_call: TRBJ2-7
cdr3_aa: CASSDSQGISYEQYF
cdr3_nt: TGTGCCAGCAGTGACTCACAGGGGATTTCCTACGAGCAGTACTTC

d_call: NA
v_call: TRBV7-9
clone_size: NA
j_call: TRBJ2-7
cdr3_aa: CASSRPGQSLTLGGYEQYF
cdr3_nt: TGTGCCAGCAGCCGGCCCGGACAGAGCCTTACTCTTGGGGGCTACGAGCAGTACTTC

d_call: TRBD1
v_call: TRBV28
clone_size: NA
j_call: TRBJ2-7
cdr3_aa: CASRPSLGYRGNEQYF
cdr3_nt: TGTGCCAGCAGACCAAGCCTGGGGTACAGGGGAAACGAGCAGTACTTC

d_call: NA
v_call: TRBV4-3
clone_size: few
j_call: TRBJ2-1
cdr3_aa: CASSQWEGVPEHNEQFF
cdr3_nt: TGCGCCAGCAGCCAATGGGAGGGGGTACCGGAACACAATGAGCAGTTCTTC

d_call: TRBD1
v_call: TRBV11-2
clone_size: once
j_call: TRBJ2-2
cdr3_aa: CASSLAKIGTGDNTGELFF
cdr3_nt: TGTGCCAGCAGCTTAGCGAAAATCGGGACAGGGGATAACACCGGGGAGCTGTTTTTT

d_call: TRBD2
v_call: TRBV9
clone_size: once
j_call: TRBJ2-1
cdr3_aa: CASSVVVAGDEQFF
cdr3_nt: TGTGCCAGCAGCGTAGTAGTAGCGGGAGATGAGCAGTTCTTC

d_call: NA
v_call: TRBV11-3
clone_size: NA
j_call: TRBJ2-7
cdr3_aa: CASSPVSDTGSYEQYF
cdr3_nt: TGTGCCAGCAGCCCGGTTAGTGACACAGGCTCCTACGAGCAGTACTTC

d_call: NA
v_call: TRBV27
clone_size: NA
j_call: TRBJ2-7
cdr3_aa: CASSLYGTRYPREQYF
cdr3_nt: TGTGCCAGCAGTTTATACGGGACACGCTACCCCCGGGAGCAGTACTTC

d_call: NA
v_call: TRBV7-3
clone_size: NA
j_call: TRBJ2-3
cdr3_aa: CASSLILRNTQYF
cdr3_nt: TGTGCCAGCAGCTTAATACTCCGCAATACGCAGTATTTT

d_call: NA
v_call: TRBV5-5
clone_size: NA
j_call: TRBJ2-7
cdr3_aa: CASSLVVWDSLDEQYF
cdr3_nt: TGTGCCAGCAGCTTGGTAGTTTGGGACTCCCTAGACGAGCAGTACTTC

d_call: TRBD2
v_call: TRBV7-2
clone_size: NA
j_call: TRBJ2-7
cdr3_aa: CASSLASVAGTYEQYF
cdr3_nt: TGTGCCAGCAGCTTAGCGTCGGTAGCGGGGACCTACGAGCAGTACTTC

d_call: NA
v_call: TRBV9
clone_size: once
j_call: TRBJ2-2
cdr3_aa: CATAPGQNTGELFF
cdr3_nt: TGTGCCACCGCGCCGGGACAAAACACCGGGGAGCTGTTTTTT

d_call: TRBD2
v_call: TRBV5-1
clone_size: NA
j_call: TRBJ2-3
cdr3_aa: CASSLGLAGARTDTQYF
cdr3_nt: TGCGCCAGCAGCTTGGGACTAGCGGGGGCGCGCACAGATACGCAGTATTTT

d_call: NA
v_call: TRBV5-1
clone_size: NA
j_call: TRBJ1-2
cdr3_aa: CASSLEADNYGYTF
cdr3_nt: TGCGCCAGCAGCTTGGAGGCGGATAACTATGGCTACACCTTC

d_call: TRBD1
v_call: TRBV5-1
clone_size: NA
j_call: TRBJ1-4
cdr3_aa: CASSPGWTGDSSRTEKLFF
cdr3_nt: TGCGCCAGCAGCCCGGGATGGACAGGCGACTCCTCCCGAACGGAAAAACTGTTTTTT

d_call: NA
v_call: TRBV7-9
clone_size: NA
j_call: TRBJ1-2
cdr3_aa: CASSLGEGLDYGYTF
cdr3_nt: TGTGCCAGCAGCTTAGGGGAGGGTCTGGACTATGGCTACACCTTC

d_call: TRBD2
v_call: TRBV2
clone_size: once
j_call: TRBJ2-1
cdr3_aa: CASSAAGGSYNEQFF
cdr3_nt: TGTGCCAGCAGTGCGGCGGGGGGCTCCTACAATGAGCAGTTCTTC

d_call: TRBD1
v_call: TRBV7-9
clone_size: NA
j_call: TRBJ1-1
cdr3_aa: CASSLGRGQANTEAFF
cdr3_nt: TGTGCCAGCAGCTTAGGGAGGGGACAGGCGAACACTGAAGCTTTCTTT

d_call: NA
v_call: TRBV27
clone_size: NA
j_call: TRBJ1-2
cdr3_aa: CASSPRGSNYGYTF
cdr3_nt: TGTGCCAGCAGCCCCCGGGGTTCGAACTATGGCTACACCTTC